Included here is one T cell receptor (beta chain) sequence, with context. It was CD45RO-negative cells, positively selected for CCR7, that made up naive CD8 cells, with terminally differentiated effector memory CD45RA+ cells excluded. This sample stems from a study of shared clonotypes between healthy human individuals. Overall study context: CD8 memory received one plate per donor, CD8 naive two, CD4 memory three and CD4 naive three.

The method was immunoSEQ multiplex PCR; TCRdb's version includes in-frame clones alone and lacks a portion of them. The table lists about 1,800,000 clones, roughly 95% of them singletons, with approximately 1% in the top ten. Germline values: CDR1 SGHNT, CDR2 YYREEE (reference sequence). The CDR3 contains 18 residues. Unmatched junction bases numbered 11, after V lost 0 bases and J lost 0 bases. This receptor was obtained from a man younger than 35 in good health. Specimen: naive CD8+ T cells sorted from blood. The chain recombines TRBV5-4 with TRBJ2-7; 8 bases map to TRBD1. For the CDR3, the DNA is TGTGCCAGCAGCTTGGATTGGTCAGGGGGCGGTAACTCCTACGAGCAGTACTTC. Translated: CASSLDWSGGGNSYEQYF.